This entry lists 20 T cell receptor beta chains sequenced from one sample in a study of T cells after yellow fever vaccination. Each CDR3 protein gets one entry after TCRdb re-called the 5' RACE reads with MiXCR. This table holds a few hundred thousand distinct CDR3 sequences, roughly 4% found once. This specimen consisted of PBMCs, obtained 15 days after the yellow fever booster vaccination. The source of these receptors is a man aged 18 to 29 who received the YFV17D yellow fever vaccine.

This clonotype was seen at least ten times. V and J are TRBV12-3 or TRBV12-4 and TRBJ1-2; D perhaps matches TRBD1 (6 bases). Deletions cut 2 bases from V and 8 bases from J, with 12 bases between. The length of the CDR3 is 13 residues. The CDR3 nucleotides are TGTGCCAGCAGTTTATTGGGGGCGCGGGGCTACACCTTC. Translated, it gives CASSLLGARGYTF.

This clonotype was seen repeatedly, ten times or more. The gene calls are TRBV5-1 and TRBJ1-1; D not certain. The CDR3 is 15 amino acids. Germline V lookup: CDR1 SGHRS, CDR2 YFSETQ. The V end was cut by 1 base, the J end by 1 base, with 11 bases between. The CDR3 sequence: CASSLTRTGNTEAFF. The CDR3 DNA reads as TGCGCCAGCAGCTTGACAAGGACGGGGAACACTGAAGCTTTCTTT.

This clonotype appeared many times. J is TRBJ2-3 and V is TRBV10-3; 9 nucleotides line up with TRBD1. Germline V gene lookup returns CDR1 ENHRY and CDR2 SYGVKD. With V trimmed by 2 bases and J by 6 bases, 9 bases remained unmatched. The CDR3 length is 16 residues. The chain's CDR3 is CAISEPLDRGGDTQYF. The DNA for the CDR3 is TGTGCCATCAGTGAGCCCTTGGACAGGGGAGGCGATACGCAGTATTTT.

In its sample, this clonotype was seen many times. J is TRBJ2-7 and V is TRBV7-2; no clear D gene. CDR1 and CDR2 (germline): SGHTA, FQGNSA. V lost 4 bases and J 4 bases, leaving 14 bases between the germline ends. The CDR3 has 14 residues. CDR3 loop: CASSSTLTLYEQYF. The CDR3 DNA sequence: TGTGCCAGCAGCTCAACACTGACCCTTTACGAGCAGTACTTC.

This clonotype was observed at least ten times. The chain uses TRBV6-6 and TRBJ1-5; D gene uncertain. V lost 6 bases and J lost 7, with 7 bases in between. There are 11 residues in the CDR3. Germline V gives CDR1 MNHNY, CDR2 SVGAGI (reference sequence). The CDR3 sequence: CASSSEQPQHF. The CDR3 region has the DNA TGTGCCAGCAGCTCCGAACAGCCCCAGCATTTT.

The chain couples TRBV12-3 or TRBV12-4 to TRBJ1-2; D not certain. Deletions cut 6 bases from V and 4 bases from J, with 12 bases between. The length of the CDR3 is 13 residues. The CDR3 reads CASRQQAGYGYTF. In DNA form, the CDR3 reads TGTGCCAGCAGACAACAAGCAGGCTATGGCTACACCTTC.

This chain connects TRBV24-1 to TRBJ1-2, with D possibly TRBD1 on 5 matching bases. Germline V lookup: CDR1 KGHDR, CDR2 SFDVKD. The CDR3 consists of 14 residues. Trimming pared 3 bases from V and 3 bases from J, leaving 10 bases between. The CDR3 coding sequence is TGTGCCACCAGTGATGGAGGGACGGACTATGGCTACACCTTC. It is translated as CATSDGGTDYGYTF.

This clonotype was recorded at least ten times. The chain couples TRBV24-1 to TRBJ2-2, with 9 bases fitting TRBD1. Trimming cost V 4 bases and J 5 bases; bases outside gene matches: 10. Germline V lookup: CDR1 KGHDR, CDR2 SFDVKD. The CDR3 totals 17 residues. Written as DNA, the CDR3 is TGTGCCACCAGTGAGCAAACCGGGACAGGGAGGACCGGGGAGCTGTTTTTT. Its translation is CATSEQTGTGRTGELFF.

There are many counts of this clonotype. The rearrangement links TRBV4-3 to TRBJ2-7; D is perhaps TRBD1 (5 bases). CDR3 length: 13 residues. Trimming shortened V by 6 bases and J by 2 bases, and 11 bases separated the two germline ends. Germline values: CDR1 LGHNA, CDR2 YSLEER. CDR3 coding DNA: TGCGCCAGCAGTCGAGACAGAGCCTACGAGCAGTACTTC. This codes for CASSRDRAYEQYF.

This clonotype occurred many times. The chain joins TRBV12-3 or TRBV12-4 to TRBJ2-2; tentatively, D is TRBD2 (5 bases). CDR3 size: 14 residues. V was shortened by 5 bases and J by 9 bases, with 16 bases between the two germline ends. CDR3 coding DNA: TGTGCCAGCAGTATTGGCTTCCCGGGGAGGGAGCTGTTTTTT. Translating gives CASSIGFPGRELFF.

This clonotype has ten or more counts. The rearrangement joins TRBV5-1 to TRBJ1-1; a weak D match, TRBD1 (5 bases). Germline V lookup: CDR1 SGHRS, CDR2 YFSETQ. Trimming removed 3 bases from V and 1 base from J, with 16 bases in between. This CDR3 is built from 16 residues. The CDR3 region is CASSSNPGLKNTEAFF. The CDR3 DNA reads TGCGCCAGCAGCTCGAATCCAGGGTTAAAGAACACTGAAGCTTTCTTT.

This clonotype was counted many times. This rearrangement joins TRBV11-2 to TRBJ2-1; D is perhaps TRBD1 or TRBD2 (5 bases each). V dropped 5 bases and J dropped 10 bases, with 18 bases sitting between them. The germline V gene has CDR1 SGHAT and CDR2 FQNNGV. The CDR3 totals 14 residues. The DNA for the CDR3 is TGTGCCAGCAGCGAGGGCCTCCAGGGCAACGAGCAGTTCTTC. Translation: CASSEGLQGNEQFF.

This clonotype was detected ten times or more. The chain joins TRBV7-6 to TRBJ2-1; D gene ambiguous. The V gene lost 4 bases and the J gene lost 5 bases, with 15 bases spanning the gap. The CDR3 length is 15 residues. Per the germline V gene, CDR1 is SGHVS and CDR2 is FNYEAQ. The CDR3 region has the DNA TGTGCCAGCAGCTCCACGGTTAATCCTAACAATGAGCAGTTCTTC. This encodes CASSSTVNPNNEQFF.

V usage is TRBV19 and J usage is TRBJ2-1; D perhaps matches TRBD2 (6 bases). Germline V gene sequence: CDR1 LNHDA, CDR2 SQIVND (reference sequence). V lost 3 bases and J lost 3, with 12 bases in between. The CDR3 runs to 15 residues. Written as DNA, the CDR3 is TGTGCCAGTAGTATTTCATGGGGGGTCTACAATGAGCAGTTCTTC. Residues: CASSISWGVYNEQFF. The entire variable domain, with the rest obtained from reference TRBV19 and TRBJ2-1, is as follows: DGGITQSPKYLFRKEGQNVTLSCEQNLNHDAMYWYRQDPGQGLRLIYYSQIVNDFQKGDIAEGYSVSREKKESFPLTVTSAQKNPTAFYLCASSISWGVYNEQFFGPGTRLTVL.

The chain links TRBV27 to TRBJ2-1; no reliable D call. The ends were cut back, 6 bases at V and 5 bases at J, with 14 bases in the middle. This CDR3 has 14 residues. Germline CDR1 and CDR2: MNHEY and SMNVEV (reference sequence). The CDR3 DNA follows: TGTGCCAGCAGCTCGGGCAGCTGGAACAATGAGCAGTTCTTC. Residues: CASSSGSWNNEQFF.

In this sample, this clonotype turned up a few times. CDR3 amino acids: CASSRGHGYTF. Here the CDR3 DNA reads TGTGCCAGCAGTCGGGGCCATGGCTACACCTTC. The gene calls are TRBV7-2 and TRBJ1-2; the D gene is possibly TRBD1 (5 bases). Per the germline V gene, CDR1 is SGHTA and CDR2 is FQGNSA. This CDR3 spans 11 amino acids. V gave up 6 bases and J gave up 6 bases, with 8 bases separating them.

This clonotype was counted many times. The chain is built from TRBV1 and TRBJ2-5; TRBD2 is taken as the D call from the table, unchecked against the DNA. TRBV1 corresponds to a pseudogene. The CDR3 runs 15 residues. The CDR3 protein is CTSSQEVAGGETQYF. The DNA for the CDR3 is TGCACCAGCAGCCAAGAGGTAGCGGGGGGGGAGACCCAGTACTTC.

The CDR3, as DNA: TGCGCCAGCAGCCAACCGTATCGGAGGAGGGACACTGAAGCTTTCTTT. It translates to CASSQPYRRRDTEAFF. V usage is TRBV4-1 and J usage is TRBJ1-1; D gene ambiguous. In germline, CDR1 is MGHRA, CDR2 YSYEKL. Between the trimmed V and J ends, which lost 2 bases and 3 bases, there was a span of 16 bases. The CDR3 totals 16 residues.

This clonotype was observed many times. The rearrangement uses TRBV2 and TRBJ2-7; the D is unclear. The germline gives CDR1 SNHLY, CDR2 FYNNEI. The CDR3 spans 12 residues. The V end was cut by 6 bases, the J end by 4 bases, with 10 bases between. CDR3 nucleotides: TGTGCCAGCAGCACCGGGCCTTACGAGCAGTACGTC. Translating gives CASSTGPYEQYV.

This clonotype was seen at least ten times. The genes are TRBV27 and TRBJ2-5; D not certain. The CDR3 has 13 residues. The germline V gene encodes CDR1 MNHEY and CDR2 SMNVEV (reference sequence). Trimming took 8 bases from V and 5 from J, leaving 15 bases between them. DNA for the CDR3: TGTGCCAGCCCCAAGGTAGGGATGGAGACCCAGTACTTC. This translates into CASPKVGMETQYF.